These T cell receptor beta chains were read from a single sample in a study of CD8+CD57+ T cells in acquired aplastic anemia. TCRdb used MiXCR to reprocess the reads, holding one entry per CDR3 protein. The data contain 90,000 to 150,000 distinct CDR3 sequences, 55% to 70% of them singletons. The sequencing sample was made of sorted CD4+, CD8+, or CD8+CD57+ T cells (not recorded which) from PBMCs. Source of these receptors: a human donor with aplastic anemia. Both conserved end residues are part of each CDR3. Each record gives: D gene, J gene, clone size, V gene, CDR3 DNA, CDR3 protein. The D gene is left open where the match is weak. Size is stated for part of the rows, as once, few or many counts, or as a class when the clone is expanded.

>-|TRBJ1-5|-|TRBV19
TGTGCCAGTGCTACACTGGGGGAAAGGAATCAGCCCCAGCATTTT
CASATLGERNQPQHF
>-|TRBJ1-2|many|TRBV4-2
TGTGCCAGCAGCCAAGAAGTCGGGGGGACCAACTATGGCTACACCTTC
CASSQEVGGTNYGYTF
>TRBD1|TRBJ1-5|-|TRBV2
TGTGCCAGCACCGGACAGGATCAGCCCCAGCATTTT
CASTGQDQPQHF
>-|TRBJ1-2|-|TRBV24-1
TGTGCCACCAGTGATTTGGACAGCCCGGATGGCTACACCTTC
CATSDLDSPDGYTF
>TRBD1|TRBJ2-7|-|TRBV11-1
TGTGCCAGCAGCTTTATCACGGACAGGGGCATCGACGAGCAGTACTTC
CASSFITDRGIDEQYF
>-|TRBJ1-1|-|TRBV7-2
TGTGCCAGCAGCTTATGGGGGAAAGGGAACACTGAAGCTTTCTTT
CASSLWGKGNTEAFF
>-|TRBJ2-3|few|TRBV4-3
TGCGCCAGCAGCCAGAGGGGAACCCCAGATACGCAGTATTTT
CASSQRGTPDTQYF
>-|TRBJ1-1|-|TRBV25-1
TGTGCCAGCAGTGAACAGGTCGGCACTGAAGCTTTCTTT
CASSEQVGTEAFF
>TRBD2|TRBJ2-1|-|TRBV29-1
TGCAGCGCCGGAGGGCTAGCGGGACAGAACAATGAGCAGTTCTTC
CSAGGLAGQNNEQFF
>TRBD1|TRBJ2-7|few|TRBV11-1
TGTGCCAGCAGCTCCAAGTTGGGCAGGGGGCCCTACGAGCAGTACTTC
CASSSKLGRGPYEQYF
>-|TRBJ1-2|-|TRBV15
TGTGCCACCAGCAGAGACCGGGGGCTTTGTGGCTACACCTTC
CATSRDRGLCGYTF
>-|TRBJ2-7|-|TRBV10-3
TGTGCCATCAGTGAAGGGCCAGCCTACGAGCAGTACTTC
CAISEGPAYEQYF
>-|TRBJ2-1|-|TRBV25-1
TGTGCCAGCAGTGGGGCTCTGACTTACAATGAGCAGTTCTTC
CASSGALTYNEQFF
>TRBD1|TRBJ2-5|few|TRBV24-1
TGTGCCACCAGTGATTTGGGACAGGGGGCGAGAGAGACCCAGTACTTC
CATSDLGQGARETQYF
>TRBD1|TRBJ1-4|once|TRBV6-5
TGTGCCAGCAGTTCCTTTACAGGGGATGAAAGACTGTTTTTT
CASSSFTGDERLFF
>-|TRBJ2-7|few|TRBV10-2
TGCGCCAGCACGGGGGAGCCGCCCTACGAGCAGTACTTC
CASTGEPPYEQYF
>TRBD2|TRBJ2-7|-|TRBV25-1
TGTGCCAGCAGTGAATTCGTAGCGGGAGGACGGTACTTC
CASSEFVAGGRYF
>-|TRBJ1-1|-|TRBV10-1
TGCGCCAGCAGTGAGTCCGGGCCTAGCGCTGAAGCTTTCTTT
CASSESGPSAEAFF
>-|TRBJ2-7|-|TRBV5-8
TGTGCCAGGAGGGACTGGCTCTACGAGCAGTACTTC
CARRDWLYEQYF
>-|TRBJ2-7|-|TRBV20-1
TGCAGTGCTAGGTCGGACAGTTCCTACGAGCAGTACTTC
CSARSDSSYEQYF
>-|TRBJ1-6|many|TRBV4-3
TGCGCCAGCAGCCAAGGGGGAAGGAATTCACCCCTCCACTTT
CASSQGGRNSPLHF
>TRBD1|TRBJ1-2|-|TRBV20-1
TGCAGTGCTAGGAAAGGGGGCGAAGGCTACACCTTC
CSARKGGEGYTF
>-|TRBJ2-2|-|TRBV5-6
TGTGCCAGCAGCTTGGAGCGGGTTTACACCGGGGAGCTGTTTTTT
CASSLERVYTGELFF
>TRBD2|TRBJ2-2|-|TRBV19
TGTGCCAGCAGCTTAAGTAGCGGGAGGCCGAACGGGGAGCTGTTTTTT
CASSLSSGRPNGELFF
>-|TRBJ1-5|-|TRBV19
TGTGCCAGTAGTATAGGCCGCAGCAATCAGCCCCAGCATTTT
CASSIGRSNQPQHF
>TRBD2|TRBJ2-1|-|TRBV20-1
TGCAGTGCTAGAGATATGGGACTAGCGGGGGGGCGATCTATCAATGAGCAGTTCTTC
CSARDMGLAGGRSINEQFF
>-|TRBJ2-5|-|TRBV24-1
TGTGCCACCAGTGGGGCAGGGACTGCGACCCAGTACTTC
CATSGAGTATQYF
>-|TRBJ1-1|-|TRBV19
TGTGCCAGTAGGGATCCCAGAAACTTCACTGAAGCTTTCTTT
CASRDPRNFTEAFF
>-|TRBJ2-5|-|TRBV4-1
TGCGCCAGCAGCCTGTTGCTCGCGGACTTCCAAGAGACCCAGTACTTC
CASSLLLADFQETQYF
>TRBD2|TRBJ2-5|-|TRBV5-6
TGTGCCAGCAGCCTAGCGGGAGTGAGGGAGACCCAGTACTTC
CASSLAGVRETQYF
>-|TRBJ1-6|-|TRBV5-1
TGCGCCAGCAGCTTGTGGGACAAGAATTCACCCCTCCACTTT
CASSLWDKNSPLHF
>TRBD1|TRBJ2-2|many|TRBV24-1
TGTGCCACCAGTGAAACCGGACAGGGACTTTCCGGGGAGCTGTTTTTT
CATSETGQGLSGELFF
>TRBD2|TRBJ2-1|-|TRBV6-2/TRBV6-3
TGTGCCAGCAGCCCGGGAGGTGAGCAGTTCTTC
CASSPGGEQFF
>TRBD2|TRBJ2-7|-|TRBV25-1
TGTGCCAGCGGCAGCGGGGGCACCTACGAGCAGTACTTC
CASGSGGTYEQYF
>-|TRBJ2-7|many|TRBV19
TGTGCCAGTAGTAGTGCGGCGGAGTTTCCCTTTTACGAGCAGTACTTC
CASSSAAEFPFYEQYF
>-|TRBJ1-1|many|TRBV19
TGTGCCAGTAAAGATCGGGCTGAAGCTTTCTTT
CASKDRAEAFF
>TRBD1|TRBJ1-5|many|TRBV20-1
TGCAGTGCTAGGAGTGGGACAGGGATACAGCCCCAGCATTTT
CSARSGTGIQPQHF
>TRBD1|TRBJ2-7|-|TRBV6-2/TRBV6-3
TGTGCCAGCAATGACAGGGGAGCGTACGAGCAGTACTTC
CASNDRGAYEQYF
>-|TRBJ1-1|-|TRBV19
TGTGCCAGTAGCCCCGGCCCCATCACTGAAGCTTTCTTT
CASSPGPITEAFF
>-|TRBJ2-1|-|TRBV11-2
TGTGCCAGCAGCCCTCGAAGCAACGCCTACAATGAGCAGTTCTTC
CASSPRSNAYNEQFF
>TRBD1|TRBJ1-4|once|TRBV20-1
TGCAGTGCTAGATCCGCCGGGGACAGGGCAGGAAAACTGTTTTTT
CSARSAGDRAGKLFF
>-|TRBJ1-1|-|TRBV24-1
TGTGCCACCAGTGACCCTAGGACTGAAGCTTTCTTT
CATSDPRTEAFF
>TRBD1|TRBJ2-7|-|TRBV7-2
TGTGCCAGCAGCCTGGGACAGGGGGCCCCCGAGCAGTACTTC
CASSLGQGAPEQYF
>-|TRBJ1-1|-|TRBV25-1
TGTGCCAGCAGTGAACTGGTAGGGGATACTGAAGCTTTCTTT
CASSELVGDTEAFF
>-|TRBJ1-6|few|TRBV15
TGTGCCACCAGCCTCGGGTATTCACCCCTCCACTTT
CATSLGYSPLHF
>-|TRBJ1-1|-|TRBV7-9
TGTGCCAGCAGTCGACAGGTGAACACTGAAGCTTTCTTT
CASSRQVNTEAFF
>-|TRBJ2-7|-|TRBV25-1
TGTGCCAGCAGTGAATGGGTCGGACACAACTACGAGCAGTACTTC
CASSEWVGHNYEQYF
>-|TRBJ2-1|many|TRBV19
TGTGCCAGTAGTTCCGGCTTTGGGGGGTATGAGCAGTTCTTC
CASSSGFGGYEQFF
>-|TRBJ1-1|-|TRBV5-5
TGTGCCAGCAGCTCCGCCGTCATGAACACTGAAGCTTTCTTT
CASSSAVMNTEAFF
>-|TRBJ2-6|many|TRBV19
TGTGCCAGTAGTAAGGGGCAGGAAGAAGCTGGGGCCAACGTCCTGACTTTC
CASSKGQEEAGANVLTF
>TRBD1|TRBJ2-5|many|TRBV6-6
TGTGCCAGCACCCCGACAGGGGGCATCCGAGAGACCCAGTACTTC
CASTPTGGIRETQYF
>-|TRBJ1-1|-|TRBV20-1
TGCAGTGCTAGGGTCTTCGGCCTAGCGGGGGGTTTGAACACTGAAGCTTTCTTT
CSARVFGLAGGLNTEAFF
>-|TRBJ1-5|-|TRBV6-5
TGTGCCAGCAGTTACTCGAGCAGGGTTCGAGGGCCCCAGCATTTT
CASSYSSRVRGPQHF
>-|TRBJ2-2|-|TRBV2
TGTGCCAGCAGCGCCCTTCCCGTTGGGCTCGGGGAGCTGTTTTTT
CASSALPVGLGELFF
>TRBD2|TRBJ2-7|many|TRBV29-1
TGCAGCGCCTTGAAGCGGGAGGGTAACGAGCAGTACTTC
CSALKREGNEQYF
>-|TRBJ1-3|few|TRBV10-1
TGCGCCAGCAGTGTGGACAGTAGCTCTGGAAACACCATATATTTT
CASSVDSSSGNTIYF
>TRBD1|TRBJ1-6|few|TRBV25-1
TGTGCCAGCAGAGACAGGGGGAGACATTCACCCCTCCACTTT
CASRDRGRHSPLHF